The rows below give T cell receptor beta chains drawn from one sample of a study of identical twins. TCRdb passed the 5' RACE reads through MiXCR, listing each CDR3 protein once. The table records roughly 1,500,000 distinct CDR3 sequences, under 35% of them present only once. Specimen: cord blood. The receptors stem from a newborn girl in good health. Both conserved end residues are part of each CDR3. Fields, in order: J gene, D gene, clone size, V gene, CDR3 protein, CDR3 DNA. A D gene is named only where the DNA matches it firmly. Expanded clones are given a class, and other clones once, few, many or no size at all.

J gene: TRBJ1-1
D gene: -
clone size: few
V gene: TRBV20-1
CDR3 protein: CSANYAGGTEAFF
CDR3 DNA: TGCAGTGCTAACTATGCGGGAGGCACTGAAGCTTTCTTT

J gene: TRBJ1-5
D gene: TRBD1
clone size: few
V gene: TRBV20-1
CDR3 protein: CSARVTHDRASNQPQHF
CDR3 DNA: TGCAGTGCTAGAGTTACACATGACAGGGCAAGCAATCAGCCCCAGCATTTT

J gene: TRBJ2-1
D gene: TRBD2
clone size: -
V gene: TRBV7-2
CDR3 protein: CASSSGTSGSWQFF
CDR3 DNA: TGTGCCAGCAGCTCCGGGACTAGCGGGAGTTGGCAGTTCTTC

J gene: TRBJ2-5
D gene: -
clone size: -
V gene: TRBV3-1
CDR3 protein: CASSQALSLETQYF
CDR3 DNA: TGTGCCAGCAGCCAAGCCCTGTCGTTGGAAACCCAGTACTTC

J gene: TRBJ2-1
D gene: TRBD2
clone size: -
V gene: TRBV25-1
CDR3 protein: CASRRTSGSMSEQFF
CDR3 DNA: TGTGCCAGCAGACGGACTAGCGGGAGTATGAGTGAGCAGTTCTTC

J gene: TRBJ2-1
D gene: -
clone size: -
V gene: TRBV15
CDR3 protein: CATSRGDIYNEQFF
CDR3 DNA: TGTGCCACCAGCAGAGGGGACATCTACAATGAGCAGTTCTTC

J gene: TRBJ2-4
D gene: -
clone size: few
V gene: TRBV20-1
CDR3 protein: CSAPLTKNIQYF
CDR3 DNA: TGCAGTGCCCCCTTGACCAAAAACATTCAGTACTTC

J gene: TRBJ2-6
D gene: TRBD1
clone size: few
V gene: TRBV28
CDR3 protein: CASSLRTGYSGANVLTF
CDR3 DNA: TGTGCCAGCAGTTTAAGGACAGGGTACTCTGGGGCCAACGTCCTGACTTTC

J gene: TRBJ2-5
D gene: TRBD2
clone size: -
V gene: TRBV7-2
CDR3 protein: CASSRTSGRQETQYF
CDR3 DNA: TGTGCCAGCAGCCGGACTAGCGGACGGCAAGAGACCCAGTACTTC

J gene: TRBJ2-3
D gene: -
clone size: few
V gene: TRBV3-1
CDR3 protein: CASSQARDTDTQYF
CDR3 DNA: TGTGCCAGCAGCCAGGCGAGGGACACAGATACGCAGTATTTT

J gene: TRBJ2-1
D gene: -
clone size: -
V gene: TRBV15
CDR3 protein: CATSRDLRGLSSYNEQFF
CDR3 DNA: TGTGCCACCAGCAGAGATCTACGGGGACTGAGCTCCTACAATGAGCAGTTCTTC

J gene: TRBJ2-1
D gene: -
clone size: -
V gene: TRBV7-2
CDR3 protein: CASRRTETQFF
CDR3 DNA: TGTGCCAGCAGGCGGACGGAGACCCAGTTCTTC

J gene: TRBJ2-5
D gene: TRBD2
clone size: -
V gene: TRBV19
CDR3 protein: CASRPAGVQETQYF
CDR3 DNA: TGTGCCAGTAGACCCGCGGGGGTCCAAGAGACCCAGTACTTC

J gene: TRBJ2-4
D gene: -
clone size: -
V gene: TRBV3-1
CDR3 protein: CASSQAHGGISRNIQYF
CDR3 DNA: TGTGCCAGCAGCCAGGCCCACGGGGGCATATCCAGGAACATTCAGTACTTC

J gene: TRBJ2-7
D gene: -
clone size: few
V gene: TRBV5-1
CDR3 protein: CASSSRGRDLYEQYF
CDR3 DNA: TGCGCCAGCAGCTCGCGAGGCAGGGATCTCTACGAGCAGTACTTC